A single T cell receptor beta chain is shown here with its context. Its antigen is undetermined. This entry comes from a study of identical twins. Study-level results: Within monozygotic twins, out-of-frame TCR alpha sharing was underestimated by the models. These conclusions were based on statistical analysis (cross-sectional, not following the same donors). In beta out-of-frame sequences, the excess sharing between twins was weaker.

V gave up 4 bases and J gave up 0 bases; unmatched junction bases: 4. This CDR3 has 16 residues. Germline values: CDR1 ENHRY, CDR2 SYGVKD. TCRdb independently ran MiXCR on the 5' RACE reads; one entry per CDR3 protein. The sample includes about 730,000 distinct CDR3 sequences, about 20% of them seen just once. The same sample was also used in a study of T cells expressing NK-cell markers. That source adds: The sequencing cohort of eight donors included seven HCMV-seropositive individuals and one seronegative individual.

Sequencing was done on a sample of PBMCs. The J gene is TRBJ2-2, the V gene TRBV10-3; TRBD2 matches at 8 bases. The receptor was derived from a woman between 18 and 29 years old in good health. CDR3 amino acids: CAISGSGSSNTGELFF. For the CDR3, the DNA is TGTGCCATCAGTGGGAGCGGGAGTTCGAACACCGGGGAGCTGTTTTTT.